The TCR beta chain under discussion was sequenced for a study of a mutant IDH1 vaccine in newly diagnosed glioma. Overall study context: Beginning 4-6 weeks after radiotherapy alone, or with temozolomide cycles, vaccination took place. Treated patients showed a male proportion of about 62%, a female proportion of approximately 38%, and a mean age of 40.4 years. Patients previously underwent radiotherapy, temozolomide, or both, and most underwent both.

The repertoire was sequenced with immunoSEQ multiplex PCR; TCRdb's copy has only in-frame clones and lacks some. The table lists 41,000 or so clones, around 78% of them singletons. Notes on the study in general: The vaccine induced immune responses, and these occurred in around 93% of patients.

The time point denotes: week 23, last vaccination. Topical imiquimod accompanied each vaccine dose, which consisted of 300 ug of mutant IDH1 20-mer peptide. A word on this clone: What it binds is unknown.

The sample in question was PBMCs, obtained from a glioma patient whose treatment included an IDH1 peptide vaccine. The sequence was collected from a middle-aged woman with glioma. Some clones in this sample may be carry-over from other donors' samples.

CDR3 DNA: TGCGCCAGCACCTATGGACTAGCGGGAAGCACAGATACGCAGTATTTT. Translated, it gives CASTYGLAGSTDTQYF. The chain has TRBV10-2 and TRBJ2-3, with 12 bases lining up with TRBD2. V dropped 7 bases and J dropped 0; count of bases not matched to a gene: 5. Germline CDR1 is WSHSY and CDR2 is SAAADI. The CDR3 covers 16 residues.